A single sample is the source of the 20 T cell receptor beta chains below, sequenced in a study of CD8 T cells in Susac syndrome. After extraction with the RNeasy kit, about 0.5 to 1 ug of the RNA was reverse transcribed using random hexamers. TCRdb fed the immunoSEQ multiplex PCR reads into MiXCR, producing one record per CDR3 protein. The sample includes under 200,000 distinct CDR3 sequences, 90% to 95% seen only once; the top ten take 0.095% to 0.12%. Sequencing was performed on CD4+ T cells from PBMCs. Receptor source: a human donor in good health.

This rearrangement joins TRBV7-2 to TRBJ1-1; TRBD1 is a possible D gene (5 bases). V lost 6 bases and J lost 3, with 14 bases in between. The CDR3 has 14 amino acids. Germline V gives CDR1 SGHTA, CDR2 FQGNSA. The CDR3 protein is CASRSTGAYTEAFF. For the CDR3, the DNA is TGTGCCAGCAGATCAACCGGGGCCTACACTGAAGCTTTCTTT.

The chain combines TRBV5-6 with TRBJ2-1; 10 nucleotides line up with TRBD1. Losses at the gene ends were 3 bases for V and 10 bases for J; bases not matched to a gene: 13. In germline, CDR1 is SGHDT, CDR2 YYEEEE. This CDR3 contains 16 residues. In DNA, the CDR3 is TGTGCCAGCAGCTCCTTGAGGGACAGGGGTTTCAAAGAGCAGTTCTTC. Its protein product is CASSSLRDRGFKEQFF.

The J gene is TRBJ2-7, the V gene TRBV7-2, with 7 bases aligning to TRBD1. J gave up 3 bases and V 2 bases, and 4 bases lay outside the gene matches. Germline V gene lookup returns CDR1 SGHTA and CDR2 FQGNSA. This CDR3 has 14 residues. As DNA, the CDR3 is TGTGCCAGCAGCTTACAAGGGGGCGGCTACGAGCAGTACTTC. Its translation is CASSLQGGGYEQYF.

This chain links TRBV29-1 with TRBJ2-1; TRBD1 agrees at 8 bases. Germline values: CDR1 SQVTM, CDR2 ANQGSEA. The ends lost 3 bases at V and 7 bases at J; junction bases unmatched: 5. The CDR3 length is 13 residues. Here the CDR3 DNA reads TGCAGCGTTGAGGGACAGGCACAGAATGAGCAGTTCTTC. Translating it yields CSVEGQAQNEQFF.

The rearrangement joins TRBV5-6 to TRBJ2-7; 10 nucleotides agree with TRBD2. The CDR3 covers 16 residues. Germline V gene data show CDR1 as SGHDT and CDR2 as YYEEEE. With V trimmed by 4 bases and J by 3 bases, 10 bases remained unmatched. The CDR3 loop reads CASSGASSGSFYEQYV. For the CDR3, the DNA is TGTGCCAGCAGCGGAGCCTCTAGCGGGAGTTTCTACGAGCAGTACGTC.

The V gene is TRBV12-3 or TRBV12-4, the J gene TRBJ1-5; D is unclear. The CDR3 sequence is 12 residues long. V was shortened by 3 bases and J by 6 bases, with 6 bases between the two germline ends. The CDR3 spells CASSLVGQPQHF. CDR3 sequence (DNA): TGTGCCAGCAGTTTGGTGGGTCAGCCCCAGCATTTT.

Here the CDR3 reads CSVDPDSSYGYTF. The CDR3 DNA reads as TGCAGCGTTGATCCGGACAGTAGCTATGGCTACACCTTC. The chain recombines TRBV29-1 with TRBJ1-2, with D perhaps matching TRBD1 (6 bases). Germline values: CDR1 SQVTM, CDR2 ANQGSEA. The CDR3 length is 13 residues. V was pared by 3 bases and J by 4 bases, with 12 bases between. Using reference TRBV29-1 and TRBJ1-2 for the parts outside the CDR3, the full variable domain is SAVISQKPSRDICQRGTSLTIQCQVDSQVTMMFWYRQQPGQSLTLIATANQGSEATYESGFVIDKFPISRPNLTFSTLTVSNMSPEDSSIYLCSVDPDSSYGYTFGSGTRLTVV.

This chain connects TRBV29-1 to TRBJ1-2; D possibly corresponds to TRBD1 (5 bases). CDR1 and CDR2 from the germline V gene are SQVTM and ANQGSEA. Trimming cost V 0 bases and J 4 bases, with 18 bases left between them. The CDR3 runs to 16 residues. The CDR3 here is CSVEEGQGARPYGYTF. In DNA, the CDR3 is TGCAGCGTTGAAGAGGGGCAGGGAGCTAGGCCCTATGGCTACACCTTC. Full variable domain (missing parts from reference TRBV29-1 and TRBJ1-2): SAVISQKPSRDICQRGTSLTIQCQVDSQVTMMFWYRQQPGQSLTLIATANQGSEATYESGFVIDKFPISRPNLTFSTLTVSNMSPEDSSIYLCSVEEGQGARPYGYTFGSGTRLTVV.

This clonotype was recorded only once. This chain joins TRBV27 and TRBJ2-3; TRBD1 matches at 8 bases. After removal of 6 bases from V and 13 bases from J, the junction contained 9 bases not matched to a gene. The CDR3 contains 12 residues. Germline V gene lookup returns CDR1 MNHEY and CDR2 SMNVEV (reference sequence). The CDR3 region has the DNA TGTGCCAGCAGCAGTCCGGGACAGGAGGAGTATTTT. This encodes CASSSPGQEEYF.

The chain has TRBV7-9 and TRBJ2-7; no clear D gene. Trimming pared 5 bases from V and 3 bases from J, leaving 11 bases between. The germline gives CDR1 SEHNR, CDR2 FQNEAQ (reference sequence). The CDR3 sequence is 13 residues long. The CDR3 is CASSPGPNYEQYF. The CDR3, as DNA: TGTGCCAGCAGCCCCGGACCAAACTACGAGCAGTACTTC.

The J gene is TRBJ2-3, the V gene TRBV20-1; 7 bases match TRBD1. V dropped 6 bases and J dropped 3; count of bases not matched to a gene: 9. From germline, CDR1 is DFQATT and CDR2 SNEGSKA (reference sequence). The CDR3 is 14 residues long. For the CDR3, the DNA is TGCAGTGCCCCGACAGGGTTGGGTACAGATACGCAGTATTTT. Protein: CSAPTGLGTDTQYF.

This sequence joins TRBV4-3 and TRBJ1-2, with 8 bases aligning to TRBD1. This CDR3 contains 13 residues. Germline lookup yields CDR1 LGHNA and CDR2 YSLEER. The V segment lost 4 bases and the J segment 4 bases; nucleotides outside the gene matches: 2. CDR3: CASSRDRLYGYTF. As DNA, the CDR3 is TGCGCCAGCAGCCGGGACAGGCTCTATGGCTACACCTTC.

The V and J genes are TRBV29-1 and TRBJ2-7; no clear D gene. Trimming took 4 bases from V and 0 from J, leaving 7 bases between them. This CDR3 has 12 residues. Per germline, CDR1 SQVTM and CDR2 ANQGSEA. CDR3 bases: TGCAGCGTTGCGGTCAGCTCCTACGAGCAGTACTTC. Translation: CSVAVSSYEQYF.

V is TRBV19 and J is TRBJ1-5, with D possibly matching TRBD1 (5 bases). The CDR3 has 15 amino acids. Trimming removed 3 bases from V and 7 bases from J, with 16 bases in between. Germline assignment: CDR1 LNHDA and CDR2 SQIVND (reference sequence). In DNA, the CDR3 is TGTGCCAGTAGTATGGGGCCCGGGGCACACCAGCCCCAGCATTTT. Translation gives CASSMGPGAHQPQHF.

The rearrangement uses TRBV12-3 or TRBV12-4 and TRBJ2-6; D unclear. This CDR3 has 14 amino acids. V was clipped by 10 bases and J by 0 bases, with 10 bases between them. CDR3 sequence: CATRKTSGANVLTF. The CDR3 DNA follows: TGTGCCACCCGTAAAACCTCTGGGGCCAACGTCCTGACTTTC.

The chain employs TRBV29-1 and TRBJ1-2; D is undetermined. Trimming stripped 3 bases from V and 0 bases from J, with 8 bases between. Germline V gene lookup returns CDR1 SQVTM and CDR2 ANQGSEA. This CDR3 spans 13 amino acids. CDR3 loop: CSVERLSNYGYTF. DNA for the CDR3: TGCAGCGTTGAGCGGTTATCTAACTATGGCTACACCTTC.

V is TRBV29-1 and J is TRBJ2-1, with D uncertain. CDR1 is SQVTM and CDR2 is ANQGSEA in the germline V gene. CDR3 length equals 12 residues. Trimming left V 3 bases short and J 15 bases short, with 18 bases between. The CDR3 sequence: CSVEFFGVGRFF. In nucleotides, the CDR3 is TGCAGCGTTGAGTTCTTTGGGGTAGGGCGGTTCTTC.

The chain recombines TRBV20-1 with TRBJ1-5, with 11 bases fitting TRBD1. The CDR3 totals 13 residues. Per germline, CDR1 DFQATT and CDR2 SNEGSKA (reference sequence). The J segment lost 6 bases and the V segment lost 6 bases, leaving 4 bases of the junction unmatched. The CDR3 DNA reads as TGCAGTGCCAGGACAGGGGGCGTTCAGCCCCAGCATTTT. Translating gives CSARTGGVQPQHF.

This chain links TRBV7-7 with TRBJ2-1, with a weak D call TRBD2 (6 bases). CDR3 length: 16 residues. With 1 base removed from V and 1 base from J, the gap between germline ends came to 11 bases. CDR1 is SSHAT and CDR2 is FNYEAQ in the germline V gene (reference sequence). CDR3 sequence (DNA): TGTGCCAGCAGCTTAGGGCCAGGAGGGTCCTACAATGAGCAGTTCTTC. This gives the protein CASSLGPGGSYNEQFF. Looking up the rest from reference TRBV7-7 and TRBJ2-1 gives the full variable domain: GAGVSQSPRYKVTKRGQDVTLRCDPISSHATLYWYQQALGQGPEFLTYFNYEAQPDKSGLPSDRFSAERPEGSISTLTIQRTEQRDSAMYRCASSLGPGGSYNEQFFGPGTRLTVL.

J is TRBJ2-1 and V is TRBV10-1; TRBD1 matches 12 bases. V trimming: 3 bases; J trimming: 8 bases; junction bases outside the gene matches: 5. The CDR3 is made up of 15 amino acids. CDR1 WNHNN and CDR2 SYGVQD come from the germline V gene (reference sequence). The chain's CDR3 is CASSDRDRGLDEQFF. The CDR3, as DNA: TGCGCCAGCAGTGATCGGGACAGGGGGCTCGATGAGCAGTTCTTC.